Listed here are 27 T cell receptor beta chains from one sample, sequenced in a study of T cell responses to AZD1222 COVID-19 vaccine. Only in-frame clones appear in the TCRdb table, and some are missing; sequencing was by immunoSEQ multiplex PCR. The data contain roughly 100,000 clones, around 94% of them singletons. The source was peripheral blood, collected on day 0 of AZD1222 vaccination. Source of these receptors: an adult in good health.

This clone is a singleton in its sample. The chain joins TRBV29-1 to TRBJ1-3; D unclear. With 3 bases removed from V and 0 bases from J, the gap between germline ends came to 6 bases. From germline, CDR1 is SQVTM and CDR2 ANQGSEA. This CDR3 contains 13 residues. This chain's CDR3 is CSVEESSGNTIYF. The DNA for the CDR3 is TGCAGCGTTGAGGAGAGCTCTGGAAACACCATATATTTT.

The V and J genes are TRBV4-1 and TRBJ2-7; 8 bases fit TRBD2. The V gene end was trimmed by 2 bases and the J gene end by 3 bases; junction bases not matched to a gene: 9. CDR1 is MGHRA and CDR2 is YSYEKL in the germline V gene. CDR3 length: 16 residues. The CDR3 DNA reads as TGCGCCAGCAGCCAATTGTACAGCGGGAGCCTCTACGAGCAGTACTTC. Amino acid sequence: CASSQLYSGSLYEQYF.

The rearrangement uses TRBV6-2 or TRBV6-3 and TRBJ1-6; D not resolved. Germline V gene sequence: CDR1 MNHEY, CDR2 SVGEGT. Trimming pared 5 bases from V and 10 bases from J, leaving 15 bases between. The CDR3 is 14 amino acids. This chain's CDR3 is CASSPTGLQSPLHF. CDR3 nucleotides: TGTGCCAGCAGTCCGACGGGGTTACAATCACCCCTCCACTTT.

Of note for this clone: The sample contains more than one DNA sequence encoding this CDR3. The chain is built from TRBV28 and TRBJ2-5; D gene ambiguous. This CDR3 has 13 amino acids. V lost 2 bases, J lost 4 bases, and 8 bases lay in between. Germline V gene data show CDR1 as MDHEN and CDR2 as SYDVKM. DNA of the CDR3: TGTGCCAGCAGTTTAAACGTCGGAGAGACCCAGTACTTC. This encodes CASSLNVGETQYF.

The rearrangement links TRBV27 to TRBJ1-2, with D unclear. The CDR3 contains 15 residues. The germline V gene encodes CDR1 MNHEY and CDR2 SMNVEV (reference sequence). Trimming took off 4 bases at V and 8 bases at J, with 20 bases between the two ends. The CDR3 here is CASSSGSVPLKGYTF. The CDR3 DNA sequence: TGTGCCAGCAGTTCCGGGTCCGTCCCCCTTAAAGGCTACACCTTC.

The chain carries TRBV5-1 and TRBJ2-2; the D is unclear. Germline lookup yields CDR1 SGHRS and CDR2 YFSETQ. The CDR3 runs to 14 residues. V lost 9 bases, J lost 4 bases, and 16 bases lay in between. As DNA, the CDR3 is TGCGCCACCTCCTTCGGGCCCTCCACCGGGGAGCTGTTTTTT. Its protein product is CATSFGPSTGELFF.

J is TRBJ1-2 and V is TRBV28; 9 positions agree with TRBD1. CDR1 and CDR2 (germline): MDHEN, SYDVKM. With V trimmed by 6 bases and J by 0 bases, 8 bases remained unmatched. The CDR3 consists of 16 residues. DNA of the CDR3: TGTGCCAGCAGACAGACAGGGGGAGGGGCTAACTATGGCTACACCTTC. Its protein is CASRQTGGGANYGYTF.

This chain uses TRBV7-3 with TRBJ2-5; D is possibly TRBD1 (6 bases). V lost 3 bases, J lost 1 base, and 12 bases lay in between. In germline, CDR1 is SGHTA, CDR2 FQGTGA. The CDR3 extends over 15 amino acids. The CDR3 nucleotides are TGTGCCAGCAGCTTGACAGGCCACAGCCAAGAGACCCAGTACTTC. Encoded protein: CASSLTGHSQETQYF. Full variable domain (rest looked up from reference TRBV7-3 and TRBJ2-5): GAGVSQTPSNKVTEKGKYVELRCDPISGHTALYWYRQSLGQGPEFLIYFQGTGAADDSGLPNDRFFAVRPEGSVSTLKIQRTERGDSAVYLCASSLTGHSQETQYFGPGTRLLVL.

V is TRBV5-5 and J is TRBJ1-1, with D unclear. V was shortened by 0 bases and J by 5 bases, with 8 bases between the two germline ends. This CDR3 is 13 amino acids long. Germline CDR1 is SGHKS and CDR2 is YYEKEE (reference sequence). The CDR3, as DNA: TGTGCCAGCAGCTTGGGTACCGGAACTGAAGCTTTCTTT. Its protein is CASSLGTGTEAFF.

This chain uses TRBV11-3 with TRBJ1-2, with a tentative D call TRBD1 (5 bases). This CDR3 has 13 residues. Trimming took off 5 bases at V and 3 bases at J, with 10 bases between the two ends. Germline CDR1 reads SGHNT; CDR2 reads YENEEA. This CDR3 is CASSSQQDYGYTF. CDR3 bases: TGTGCCAGCAGCAGTCAACAGGACTATGGCTACACCTTC.

In nucleotides, the CDR3 is TGTGCCAGCAGCAAAAAGAATTGTGAGCAGTACTTC. As protein: CASSKKNCEQYF. The chain employs TRBV21-1 and TRBJ2-7. TRBV21-1 is classified as a pseudogene. This CDR3 contains 12 residues.

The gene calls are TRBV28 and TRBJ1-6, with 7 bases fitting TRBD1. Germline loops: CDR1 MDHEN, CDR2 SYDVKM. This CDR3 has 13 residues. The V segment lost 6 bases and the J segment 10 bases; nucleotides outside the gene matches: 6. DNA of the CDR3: TGTGCCAGCAGCGACAGGGAGCGCTCACCCCTCCACTTT. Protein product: CASSDRERSPLHF.

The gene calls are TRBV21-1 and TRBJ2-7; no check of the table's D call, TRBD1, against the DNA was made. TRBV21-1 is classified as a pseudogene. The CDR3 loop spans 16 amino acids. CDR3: CASSKLDRGIFYEQYF. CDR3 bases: TGTGCCAGCAGCAAACTGGACAGGGGGATTTTCTACGAGCAGTACTTC.

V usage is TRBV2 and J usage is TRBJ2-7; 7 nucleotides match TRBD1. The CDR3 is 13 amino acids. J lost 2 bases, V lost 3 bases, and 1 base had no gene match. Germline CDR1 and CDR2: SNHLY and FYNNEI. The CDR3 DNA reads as TGTGCCAGCAGTGAGGGACAGACCTACGAGCAGTACTTC. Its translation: CASSEGQTYEQYF.

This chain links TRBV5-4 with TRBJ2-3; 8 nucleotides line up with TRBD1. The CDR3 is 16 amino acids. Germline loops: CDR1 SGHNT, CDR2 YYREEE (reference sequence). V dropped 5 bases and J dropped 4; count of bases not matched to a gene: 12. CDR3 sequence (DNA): TGTGCCAGCAGTCGTGTTGTCGGACAGGGATCAGATACGCAGTATTTT. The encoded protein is CASSRVVGQGSDTQYF.

The CDR3 reads CASSPQTSYNEKLFF. The CDR3 DNA sequence: TGTGCCAGCTCACCACAAACCAGTTATAATGAAAAACTGTTTTTT. The gene calls are TRBV18 and TRBJ1-4; D is undetermined. The CDR3 covers 15 residues. CDR1 and CDR2 (germline): KGHSH, LQKENI. The germline V and J ends were trimmed by 1 base and 4 bases, with 10 bases remaining between them.

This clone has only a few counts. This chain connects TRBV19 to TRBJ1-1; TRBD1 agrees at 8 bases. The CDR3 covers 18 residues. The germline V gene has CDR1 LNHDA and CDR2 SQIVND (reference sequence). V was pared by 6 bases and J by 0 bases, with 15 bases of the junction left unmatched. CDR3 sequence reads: CASRFPTGTGTMNTEAFF. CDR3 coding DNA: TGTGCCAGTAGATTCCCCACCGGGACAGGAACCATGAACACTGAAGCTTTCTTT.

CDR3 in amino acids: CASSEVGDRREGYTF. The CDR3, as DNA: TGTGCCAGCAGTGAGGTGGGGGACAGGCGAGAGGGCTACACCTTC. The gene calls are TRBV2 and TRBJ1-2; 8 bases agree with TRBD1. The CDR3 is 15 amino acids. The germline V gene has CDR1 SNHLY and CDR2 FYNNEI. V shed 3 bases and J 8 bases; nucleotides not matched to a gene: 11.

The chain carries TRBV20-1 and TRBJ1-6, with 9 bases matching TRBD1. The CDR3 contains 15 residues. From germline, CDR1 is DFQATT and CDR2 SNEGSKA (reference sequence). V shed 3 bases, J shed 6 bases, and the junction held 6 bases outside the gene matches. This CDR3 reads CSASSTGGSNSPLHF. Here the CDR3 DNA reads TGCAGTGCTAGTAGTACAGGGGGCAGTAATTCACCCCTCCACTTT.

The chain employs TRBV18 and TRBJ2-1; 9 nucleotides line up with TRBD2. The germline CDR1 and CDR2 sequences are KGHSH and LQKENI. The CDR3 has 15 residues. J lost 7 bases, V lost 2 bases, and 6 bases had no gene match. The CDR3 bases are TGTGCCAGCTCACCAAGCGGGAGGCCTTGGAATGAGCAGTTCTTC. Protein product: CASSPSGRPWNEQFF.

CDR3 protein: CASSLVGPRGLGYTF. CDR3 coding DNA: TGTGCCAGCAGTTTAGTGGGGCCCCGGGGTCTAGGCTACACCTTC. This chain uses TRBV28 with TRBJ1-2, with D tentatively TRBD1 (5 bases). Germline CDR1 reads MDHEN; CDR2 reads SYDVKM. V was shortened by 2 bases and J by 8 bases, with 18 bases between the two germline ends. The CDR3 runs to 15 residues.

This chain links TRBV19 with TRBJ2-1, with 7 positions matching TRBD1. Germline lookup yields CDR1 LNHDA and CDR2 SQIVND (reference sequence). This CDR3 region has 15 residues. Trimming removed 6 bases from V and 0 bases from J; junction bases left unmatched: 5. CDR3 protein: CASSTGAISYNEQFF. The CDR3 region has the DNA TGTGCCAGTAGCACAGGGGCGATCTCCTACAATGAGCAGTTCTTC.

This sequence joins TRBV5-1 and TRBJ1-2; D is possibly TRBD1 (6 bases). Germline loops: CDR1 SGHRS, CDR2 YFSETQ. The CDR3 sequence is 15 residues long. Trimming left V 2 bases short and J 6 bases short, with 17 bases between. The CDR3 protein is CASSFLTGGTNGYTF. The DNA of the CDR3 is TGCGCCAGCAGCTTCTTGACAGGTGGGACCAATGGCTACACCTTC.

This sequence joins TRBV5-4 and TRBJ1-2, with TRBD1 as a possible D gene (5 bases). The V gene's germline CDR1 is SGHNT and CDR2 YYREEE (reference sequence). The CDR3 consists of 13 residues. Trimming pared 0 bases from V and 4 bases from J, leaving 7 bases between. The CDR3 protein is CASSLGDSYGYTF. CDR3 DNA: TGTGCCAGCAGCTTGGGAGACAGCTATGGCTACACCTTC.

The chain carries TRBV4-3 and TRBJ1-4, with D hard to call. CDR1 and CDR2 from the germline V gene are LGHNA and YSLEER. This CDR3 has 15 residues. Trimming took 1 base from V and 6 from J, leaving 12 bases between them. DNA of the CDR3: TGCGCCAGCAGCCAAGGCTCATCAATGGATGAAAAACTGTTTTTT. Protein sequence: CASSQGSSMDEKLFF.

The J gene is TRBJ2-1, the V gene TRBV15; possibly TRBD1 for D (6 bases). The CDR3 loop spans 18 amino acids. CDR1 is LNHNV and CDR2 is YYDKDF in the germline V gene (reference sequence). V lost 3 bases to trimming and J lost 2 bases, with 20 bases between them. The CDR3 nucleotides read TGTGCCACCAGCAGCCCCCTGAGGGGCAGGGGCCCCTACAATGAGCAGTTCTTC. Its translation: CATSSPLRGRGPYNEQFF.

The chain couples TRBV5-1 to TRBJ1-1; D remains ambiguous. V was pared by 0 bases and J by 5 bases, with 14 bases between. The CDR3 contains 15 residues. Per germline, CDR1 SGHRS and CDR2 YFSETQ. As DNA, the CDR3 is TGCGCCAGCAGCTTGGATGTGGGGATGTCGACTGAAGCTTTCTTT. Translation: CASSLDVGMSTEAFF.